The 20 T cell receptor beta chains in this list originate from one sample, sequenced in a study of T cell repertoires in cytomegalovirus infection (dated 2019 in TCRdb). These receptors have no identified antigens. The instrument was an Illumina HiSeq 1500. The raw public data were reprocessed by TCRdb itself: fastp quality trimming at Q25, MiXCR clonotype calling, in-frame beta chains only. Records with the same CDR3 protein are collapsed into one entry carrying the most frequent genes and DNA. Here the sample has hundreds of thousands of distinct CDR3 sequences; around 35% occur a single time. 18% of the sample comes from the top ten. The sample's treatment or condition label, decoded: in vitro stimulation with specific CMV peptide epitopes to enrich CMV-specific T cells. This specimen was cultured PBMCs, taken from culture after CMV antigen stimulation. These receptors were collected from a human donor in good health (CMV status not recorded). Some clones in this sample may be carry-over from other donors' samples.

The table lists this clonotype with a few counts. The DNA of the CDR3 is TGTGCCAGCAGCCCCGGGACTAGCGGGGATGGAGAGACCCAGTACTTC. It yields the protein CASSPGTSGDGETQYF. The chain links TRBV5-4 to TRBJ2-5; 13 nucleotides agree with TRBD2. From germline, CDR1 is SGHNT and CDR2 YYREEE (reference sequence). This CDR3 is built from 16 residues. V lost 4 bases, J lost 4 bases, and 7 bases stayed unmatched.

The chain uses TRBV6-2 or TRBV6-3 and TRBJ2-3; TRBD1 matches 8 bases. Germline-derived CDR1 and CDR2 are MNHEY and SVGEGT. The CDR3 extends over 16 amino acids. The V and J ends lost 6 bases and 1 base, in that order; junction bases with no gene match: 9. CDR3 region: CASSQEKTGGTDTQYF. In DNA, the CDR3 is TGTGCCAGCAGCCAGGAAAAGACAGGGGGCACAGATACGCAGTATTTT.

The chain links TRBV28 to TRBJ2-1, with 8 positions matching TRBD2. The CDR3 runs 15 residues. Germline CDR1 reads MDHEN; CDR2 reads SYDVKM. Trimming took 2 bases from V and 2 from J; bases not matched to a gene: 2. The CDR3 loop reads CASSLRGGPYNEQFF. As DNA, the CDR3 is TGTGCCAGCAGTTTACGGGGGGGGCCCTACAATGAGCAGTTCTTC.

This clonotype was seen once. The V and J genes are TRBV11-3 and TRBJ2-4, with D tentatively TRBD1 (5 bases). V was shortened by 1 base and J by 10 bases, with 17 bases between the two germline ends. Germline lookup yields CDR1 SGHNT and CDR2 YENEEA. There are 15 residues in the CDR3. CDR3 in amino acids: CASSLGGSQGDIQYF. DNA of the CDR3: TGTGCCAGCAGCTTAGGTGGTTCCCAGGGCGATATTCAGTACTTC. Full variable domain (missing parts from reference TRBV11-3 and TRBJ2-4): EAGVVQSPRYKIIEKKQPVAFWCNPISGHNTLYWYLQNLGQGPELLIRYENEEAVDDSQLPKDRFSAERLKGVDSTLKIQPAELGDSAVYLCASSLGGSQGDIQYFGAGTRLSVL.

The rearrangement uses TRBV2 and TRBJ2-7; D possibly corresponds to TRBD1 (5 bases). Germline V gene data show CDR1 as SNHLY and CDR2 as FYNNEI. V lost 6 bases and J lost 3, with 9 bases in between. This CDR3 is built from 12 residues. The CDR3 nucleotides are TGTGCCAGCAGGGAACAGGACTACGAGCAGTACTTC. Its protein is CASREQDYEQYF.

The gene calls are TRBV5-4 and TRBJ2-1, with no clear D. The V and J ends lost 0 bases and 0 bases respectively, with 13 bases between them. Germline lookup yields CDR1 SGHNT and CDR2 YYREEE (reference sequence). The CDR3 runs 17 residues. This CDR3 reads CASSLAAGSSSYNEQFF. DNA of the CDR3: TGTGCCAGCAGCTTGGCCGCCGGGTCGAGCTCCTACAATGAGCAGTTCTTC.

This clonotype was recorded once. This chain uses TRBV7-4 with TRBJ1-5; D remains unclear. CDR3 size: 15 residues. Per germline, CDR1 SGHVT and CDR2 SQSDAQ. Trimming pared 5 bases from V and 4 bases from J, leaving 15 bases between. The CDR3: CASSPTPPNNQPQHF. Here the CDR3 DNA reads TGTGCCAGCAGCCCTACCCCGCCGAATAATCAGCCCCAGCATTTT.

The chain combines TRBV7-9 with TRBJ2-5, with D possibly TRBD2 on 5 matching bases. Germline CDR1 is SEHNR and CDR2 is FQNEAQ (reference sequence). The CDR3 runs to 16 residues. V was trimmed by 3 bases and J by 5 bases, leaving 19 bases between them. The CDR3 loop is CASSLTRGRMSETQYF. The CDR3 DNA follows: TGTGCCAGCAGCTTGACCCGGGGTCGTATGTCGGAGACCCAGTACTTC. Looking up the rest from reference TRBV7-9 and TRBJ2-5 gives the full variable domain: DTGVSQNPRHKITKRGQNVTFRCDPISEHNRLYWYRQTLGQGPEFLTYFQNEAQLEKSRLLSDRFSAERPKGSFSTLEIQRTEQGDSAMYLCASSLTRGRMSETQYFGPGTRLLVL.

There are a few counts of this clonotype. This chain links TRBV4-2 with TRBJ2-7; no firm D call. V lost 5 bases to trimming and J lost 6 bases, with 14 bases between them. The CDR3 extends over 13 amino acids. Looked up from germline, CDR1 is LGHNA and CDR2 is YNFKEQ. The CDR3 protein is CASSTIYATEQYF. The CDR3 DNA sequence: TGTGCCAGCAGCACCATCTACGCGACCGAGCAGTACTTC.

This clonotype turned up a few times. The chain carries TRBV29-1 and TRBJ1-3; 7 bases line up with TRBD1. The junction had 2 bases not matched to a gene; V was cut back by 6 bases and J by 0 bases. This CDR3 contains 13 residues. CDR1 is SQVTM and CDR2 is ANQGSEA in the germline V gene. Written as DNA, the CDR3 is TGCAGCGTCAGGGGGAGCTCTGGAAACACCATATATTTT. Amino acid sequence: CSVRGSSGNTIYF.

This clonotype was detected a few times. This chain connects TRBV20-1 to TRBJ2-5, with D unresolved. Germline values: CDR1 DFQATT, CDR2 SNEGSKA (reference sequence). V lost 0 bases to trimming and J lost 5 bases, with 10 bases between them. The CDR3 loop spans 13 amino acids. The CDR3 here is CSAREIGSETQYF. The CDR3 nucleotides are TGCAGTGCTAGAGAGATTGGTTCGGAGACCCAGTACTTC.

This clonotype turned up a few times. The V gene is TRBV7-8, the J gene TRBJ2-7; the D gene is possibly TRBD1 (6 bases). The CDR3 spans 16 residues. In germline, CDR1 is SGHVS, CDR2 FQNEAQ. Trimming removed 3 bases from V and 6 bases from J, with 21 bases in between. The CDR3 spells CASSLFTGHSRGEQYF. As DNA, the CDR3 is TGTGCCAGCAGCTTGTTTACCGGGCATTCCAGGGGCGAGCAGTACTTC.

The V gene is TRBV6-5, the J gene TRBJ2-3; D gene uncertain. The CDR3 has 15 amino acids. CDR1 MNHEY and CDR2 SVGAGI come from the germline V gene. V was pared by 0 bases and J by 3 bases, with 10 bases between. CDR3 DNA sequence: TGTGCCAGCAGTTACTCTTCTGCGGTAACAGATACGCAGTATTTT. This encodes CASSYSSAVTDTQYF.

This clonotype was observed a few times. The CDR3 here is CASSITPFPDTQYF. In nucleotides, the CDR3 is TGTGCCAGCAGCATTACCCCTTTCCCAGATACGCAGTATTTT. The chain links TRBV7-8 to TRBJ2-3; D unclear. CDR3 length equals 14 residues. CDR1 is SGHVS, CDR2 FQNEAQ, per germline. Trimming took off 5 bases at V and 4 bases at J, with 13 bases between the two ends.

This clonotype was seen only a few times. The V and J genes are TRBV12-3 or TRBV12-4 and TRBJ2-4, with 7 bases matching TRBD1. Trimming at V came to 6 bases and at J to 2 bases, leaving 10 bases not matched to a gene. The CDR3 totals 16 residues. The CDR3 is CASSHTGDSTKNIQYF. The CDR3 DNA reads TGTGCCAGCAGCCATACAGGGGATTCAACCAAAAACATTCAGTACTTC.

The gene calls are TRBV7-9 and TRBJ2-7; 9 bases are shared with TRBD2. Trimming removed 5 bases from V and 3 bases from J; junction bases left unmatched: 11. The CDR3 contains 16 residues. CDR1 SEHNR and CDR2 FQNEAQ come from the germline V gene (reference sequence). The CDR3 loop reads CASSPPGPSGIYEQYF. The CDR3 coding sequence is TGTGCCAGCAGCCCTCCCGGCCCTAGCGGGATCTACGAGCAGTACTTC.

This chain joins TRBV6-6 and TRBJ1-5; D may be TRBD1 (5 bases). Germline-derived CDR1 and CDR2 are MNHNY and SVGAGI (reference sequence). The V end lost 6 bases, the J end lost 11 bases, and 29 bases lay between the germline ends. The CDR3 has 17 residues. CDR3 region: CASRPQPGRGGSRAQHF. CDR3 in DNA: TGTGCCAGCAGACCTCAACCCGGGAGGGGAGGCAGTAGGGCCCAGCATTTT.

The chain has TRBV5-4 and TRBJ2-1, with 8 positions matching TRBD1. The germline V gene encodes CDR1 SGHNT and CDR2 YYREEE (reference sequence). Unmatched junction bases numbered 9, after V lost 5 bases and J lost 14 bases. The CDR3 runs to 12 residues. This CDR3 reads CASRPSQGVEFF. The DNA of the CDR3 is TGTGCCAGCAGGCCTTCACAGGGGGTGGAGTTCTTC. The variable domain in full, with the rest retrieved from reference TRBV5-4 and TRBJ2-1, is ETGVTQSPTHLIKTRGQQVTLRCSSQSGHNTVSWYQQALGQGPQFIFQYYREEENGRGNFPPRFSGLQFPNYSSELNVNALELDDSALYLCASRPSQGVEFFGPGTRLTVL.

This chain uses TRBV7-9 with TRBJ2-5; the D call may be TRBD1 or TRBD2 (5 bases each). Between the trimmed V and J ends, which lost 8 bases and 4 bases, there was a span of 14 bases. Germline lookup yields CDR1 SEHNR and CDR2 FQNEAQ (reference sequence). The CDR3 spans 13 residues. The CDR3 DNA follows: TGTGCCAGCGCCTACGGGACCCCAGAGACCCAGTACTTC. As protein: CASAYGTPETQYF.

Only a few counts were recorded for this clonotype. V is TRBV7-9 and J is TRBJ2-7; 8 nucleotides match TRBD2. The germline V gene has CDR1 SEHNR and CDR2 FQNEAQ (reference sequence). The CDR3 covers 12 residues. After removal of 5 bases from V and 9 bases from J, the junction contained 6 bases not matched to a gene. DNA of the CDR3: TGTGCCAGCAGCCGCGGGGGGACGCCGCAGTACTTC. Translating it yields CASSRGGTPQYF. Full variable domain (remainder filled in from reference TRBV7-9 and TRBJ2-7): DTGVSQNPRHKITKRGQNVTFRCDPISEHNRLYWYRQTLGQGPEFLTYFQNEAQLEKSRLLSDRFSAERPKGSFSTLEIQRTEQGDSAMYLCASSRGGTPQYFGPGTRLTVT.